This T cell receptor (beta chain) was captured by sequencing in a study of T cell repertoires in cytomegalovirus infection (dated by TCRdb to between 2019 and 2020). In the study overall: Peptide stimulations targeted recently identified HLA-C-restricted CMV epitopes, whose presentation resists viral immunomodulation, together with well-studied HLA-B-restricted epitopes. Donor HLA type was relevant to the analysis, because carriage of CMV infection together with the matching HLA type was indicated by public TCR beta signatures.

On this clonotype: No cognate antigen has been identified for it. There are no base qualities to consult, and no much larger clone falls within one base.

Sequencing was carried out with an Illumina HiSeq 1500. The raw public data were reprocessed by TCRdb itself: fastp quality trimming at Q25, MiXCR clonotype calling, in-frame beta chains only. Rows merge per CDR3 protein into single entries with the most common DNA and genes. The sample records roughly 700,000 distinct CDR3 sequences, around 35% of which are singletons. The ten largest clones add up to 15% to 20% of the sample. Read against the paper, the sample's treatment or condition label means: in vitro stimulation with specific CMV peptide epitopes to enrich CMV-specific T cells. Broad study findings and their caveats: Carriers of CMV infection plus the relevant HLA type were discriminated by the cumulative frequency of public TCR beta family members in the study cohort and in an independent approximately 340-donor cohort. The ex vivo response was dominated by HLA-C-restricted CMV-specific TCR beta clonotypes, which also provided the single most frequent clonotype in two of eight donors.

The germline V gene encodes CDR1 SQVTM and CDR2 ANQGSEA. Inclusive of the bounding cysteine and phenylalanine, the CDR3 is 13 residues long. Left in the record is the CDR3 DNA by itself, 39 bases read in frame from the first base. Trimming takes 0 bases from V and 8 bases from J, and the germline ends sit 11 bases apart. This TCR derives from a human donor in good health (CMV status not recorded). Some clones in this sample may be carry-over from other donors' samples. Rearrangement joined TRBV29-1 to TRBJ2-1; no confident D gene assignment can be made. Here the sequenced sample was cultured PBMCs, taken from culture after CMV antigen stimulation. The CDR3 loop reads CSVEEGRFDEQFF. Read as DNA, the sequence is TGCAGCGTTGAAGAGGGCAGGTTCGATGAGCAGTTCTTC.